A single sample gave rise to the 21 T cell receptor beta chains below, sequenced in a study of regulatory T cells in long-lasting Graves disease. The time point denotes: persistent/refractory GD, antithyroid drugs over 5 years with positive TRAb. Following extraction of RNA from PBMCs, that RNA was used to make the TCR library. According to the study, TCR beta libraries were built with iRepertoire HTBI primers and CDR3-region Arm-PCR. TCRdb itself ran the multiplex PCR reads through MiXCR, one entry per CDR3 protein. The sample includes roughly 700,000 distinct CDR3 sequences, 30% of them seen just once. The material was peripheral blood mononuclear cells (PBMCs), obtained when the disease was refractory, from a patient treated with antithyroid drugs. Receptor source: a female donor with Graves disease.

This clonotype appeared many times. This chain uses TRBV6-1 with TRBJ1-1; perhaps TRBD1 as D (6 bases). CDR3 length equals 14 residues. Trimming shortened V by 6 bases and J by 1 base, and 12 bases separated the two germline ends. CDR1 MNHNS and CDR2 SASEGT come from the germline V gene. CDR3 nucleotide sequence: TGTGCCAGCAGCTCAGCCAGGGGGAACACTGAAGCTTTCTTT. Protein sequence: CASSSARGNTEAFF.

The sample holds a few counts of this clonotype. The rearrangement joins TRBV27 to TRBJ1-2; D gene ambiguous. CDR1 is MNHEY, CDR2 SMNVEV, per germline (reference sequence). With 0 bases removed from V and 3 bases from J, the gap between germline ends came to 8 bases. The CDR3 is made up of 14 amino acids. CDR3 in DNA: TGTGCCAGCAGTTTATCGCCTACTCACTATGGCTACACCTTC. Protein sequence: CASSLSPTHYGYTF.

This clonotype was found a few times. V and J are TRBV28 and TRBJ2-3; TRBD1 agrees at 8 bases. Per the germline V gene, CDR1 is MDHEN and CDR2 is SYDVKM. Unmatched junction bases numbered 9, after V lost 10 bases and J lost 0 bases. This CDR3 spans 15 amino acids. The CDR3 here is CATRQGSASTDTQYF. DNA of the CDR3: TGTGCCACAAGACAGGGGTCGGCTAGCACAGATACGCAGTATTTT.

This clonotype was recorded a few times. V is TRBV12-3 or TRBV12-4 and J is TRBJ2-2, with D tentatively TRBD1 (5 bases). Trimming cost V 3 bases and J 5 bases, with 16 bases left between them. The CDR3 is made up of 16 amino acids. This CDR3 is CASSFRQGIRTGELFF. The CDR3 bases are TGTGCCAGCAGTTTTCGGCAGGGCATCCGTACCGGGGAGCTGTTTTTT.

This clonotype has only a few counts. This CDR3 is CASSHSGTPPEAFF. DNA for the CDR3: TGTGCCAGCAGTCACTCCGGGACACCGCCCGAAGCTTTCTTT. This chain uses TRBV12-3 or TRBV12-4 with TRBJ1-1, with a possible D match to TRBD1 (6 bases). Deletions cut 5 bases from V and 8 bases from J, with 18 bases between. The CDR3 has 14 amino acids.

This clonotype has only a few counts. The chain carries TRBV20-1 and TRBJ2-7; D possibly uses TRBD1 or TRBD2 (5 bases each). Germline values: CDR1 DFQATT, CDR2 SNEGSKA (reference sequence). The CDR3 loop spans 12 amino acids. V shed 2 bases and J shed 4 bases, with 9 bases lying between them. The CDR3 spells CSARRDDYEQYF. The CDR3 DNA sequence: TGCAGTGCTAGACGGGACGATTACGAGCAGTACTTC.

This clonotype occurred many times. A read error may account for a junction end that differs from germline. The rearrangement joins TRBV12-3 or TRBV12-4 to TRBJ1-1, with D perhaps matching TRBD1 (5 bases). The CDR3 has 14 residues. The CDR3 nucleotides read TGTGCCAGCAGCTTAGCCCAGGGGAACACTGAAGCTTTCTTT. Protein: CASSLAQGNTEAFF.

The rearrangement joins TRBV11-2 to TRBJ2-3; 7 positions match TRBD2. Trimming cost V 5 bases and J 0 bases; bases outside gene matches: 5. Germline V gene data show CDR1 as SGHAT and CDR2 as FQNNGV. CDR3 length: 15 residues. DNA for the CDR3: TGTGCCAGCAGCGAGCGGGGCACTAGCACAGATACGCAGTATTTT. It specifies CASSERGTSTDTQYF.

This clonotype was seen a handful of times. V and J are TRBV18 and TRBJ1-1; D remains ambiguous. This CDR3 is built from 14 residues. Trimming cost V 3 bases and J 5 bases, with 13 bases left between them. The germline V gene has CDR1 KGHSH and CDR2 LQKENI. The CDR3 region has the DNA TGTGCCAGCTCACCGCGCGTGGGAGAAACTGAAGCTTTCTTT. Translating gives CASSPRVGETEAFF.

The V call is TRBV18, the J call TRBJ2-1, with 9 nucleotides matching TRBD1. The CDR3 is 14 residues long. J lost 4 bases, V lost 4 bases, and 2 bases had no gene match. Germline V gene sequence: CDR1 KGHSH, CDR2 LQKENI. The CDR3 here is CASSRGTGYNEQFF. The CDR3 DNA reads as TGTGCCAGCTCACGAGGGACAGGGTACAATGAGCAGTTCTTC.

The chain uses TRBV5-8 and TRBJ1-4; possibly TRBD1 for D (6 bases). The CDR3 has 15 residues. Per germline, CDR1 SGHTS and CDR2 YDEGEE. Trimming cost V 4 bases and J 8 bases, with 18 bases left between them. CDR3 nucleotide sequence: TGTGCCAGCAGCAGAACAGGGATTCGAGGAGAAAAACTGTTTTTT. This gives the protein CASSRTGIRGEKLFF.

This clonotype has only a few counts. The genes are TRBV6-1 and TRBJ1-1; maybe TRBD1 (5 bases). The V gene lost 0 bases and the J gene lost 4 bases, with 21 bases spanning the gap. Germline-derived CDR1 and CDR2 are MNHNS and SASEGT. This CDR3 has 18 amino acids. The CDR3, as DNA: TGTGCCAGCAGTGAAGCGCTTCTCGGGGGGGGTTTGGTCACTGAAGCTTTCTTT. It specifies CASSEALLGGGLVTEAFF.

The chain links TRBV20-1 to TRBJ2-7; 7 bases are a match to TRBD2. CDR1 is DFQATT and CDR2 is SNEGSKA in the germline V gene (reference sequence). This CDR3 has 15 residues. With 2 bases clipped from V and 0 bases from J, the junction kept 7 bases outside the gene matches. The CDR3, as DNA: TGCAGTGCTAGATTTGGGGGGGGAAGCTCCTACGAGCAGTACTTC. Encoded protein: CSARFGGGSSYEQYF.

In its sample, this clonotype was seen a few times. This chain links TRBV20-1 with TRBJ2-2; 11 bases are shared with TRBD2. The germline V gene has CDR1 DFQATT and CDR2 SNEGSKA (reference sequence). The CDR3 covers 15 residues. Unmatched junction bases numbered 8, after V lost 6 bases and J lost 5 bases. Here the CDR3 reads CSAAGTSGATGELFF. The CDR3 DNA reads TGCAGTGCCGCCGGGACTAGCGGAGCTACCGGGGAGCTGTTTTTT.

The V call is TRBV10-3, the J call TRBJ1-1, with TRBD1 as a possible D gene (5 bases). The CDR3 extends over 13 amino acids. With 7 bases removed from V and 1 base from J, the gap between germline ends came to 10 bases. Germline V gene data show CDR1 as ENHRY and CDR2 as SYGVKD. CDR3 amino acids: CAITDRKNTEAFF. The CDR3 DNA follows: TGTGCCATCACTGACAGAAAGAACACTGAAGCTTTCTTT.

The chain is built from TRBV7-9 and TRBJ2-5; tentatively, D is TRBD1 (5 bases). CDR3 length: 13 amino acids. From germline, CDR1 is SEHNR and CDR2 FQNEAQ (reference sequence). Trimming removed 5 bases at V and 5 bases at J, with 12 bases between. The CDR3 coding sequence is TGTGCCAGCAGCCCCAGGGCTTACGAGACCCAGTACTTC. It encodes CASSPRAYETQYF.

The sample holds many counts of this clonotype. The chain recombines TRBV12-3 or TRBV12-4 with TRBJ1-2, with D uncertain. V was pared by 5 bases and J by 4 bases, with 8 bases between. This CDR3 has 12 amino acids. CDR3: CASSPRSYGYTF. The CDR3 DNA reads as TGTGCCAGCAGTCCCCGGAGCTATGGCTACACCTTC.

The chain combines TRBV10-3 with TRBJ1-2; D is ambiguous. Trimming left V 7 bases short and J 3 bases short, with 12 bases between. The germline CDR1 and CDR2 sequences are ENHRY and SYGVKD. The CDR3 is made up of 13 amino acids. The CDR3 DNA follows: TGTGCCATCAAGTCCCGGAAGGACTATGGCTACACCTTC. The encoded protein is CAIKSRKDYGYTF.

V gene TRBV2 combines with J gene TRBJ2-7; 8 bases are a match to TRBD1. V was pared by 5 bases and J by 0 bases, with 12 bases of the junction left unmatched. The CDR3 consists of 17 residues. Germline lookup yields CDR1 SNHLY and CDR2 FYNNEI. For the CDR3, the DNA is TGTGCCAGCAGTTTTTTGCCCGGGACAGGTTTCTCCTACGAGCAGTACTTC. It codes for CASSFLPGTGFSYEQYF.

This chain uses TRBV2 with TRBJ1-5, with 7 bases fitting TRBD1. V shed 7 bases and J 6 bases; nucleotides not matched to a gene: 9. CDR3 size: 14 residues. Germline assignment: CDR1 SNHLY and CDR2 FYNNEI. CDR3 sequence reads: CASTYTGDTQPQHF. For the CDR3, the DNA is TGTGCCAGCACTTACACAGGGGACACTCAGCCCCAGCATTTT.

This clonotype has ten or more counts. V usage is TRBV5-1 and J usage is TRBJ1-6; D might be TRBD1 (6 bases). V lost 3 bases and J 10 bases, leaving 17 bases between the germline ends. The CDR3 runs to 15 residues. Germline values: CDR1 SGHRS, CDR2 YFSETQ. CDR3 nucleotides: TGCGCCAGCAGCTCCGACCCGTGGGGGCGGTCACCCCTCCACTTT. Amino acids: CASSSDPWGRSPLHF. The full variable domain, in which reference TRBV5-1 and TRBJ1-6 provide the parts outside the CDR3, is KAGVTQTPRYLIKTRGQQVTLSCSPISGHRSVSWYQQTPGQGLQFLFEYFSETQRNKGNFPGRFSGRQFSNSRSEMNVSTLELGDSALYLCASSSDPWGRSPLHFGNGTRLTVT.